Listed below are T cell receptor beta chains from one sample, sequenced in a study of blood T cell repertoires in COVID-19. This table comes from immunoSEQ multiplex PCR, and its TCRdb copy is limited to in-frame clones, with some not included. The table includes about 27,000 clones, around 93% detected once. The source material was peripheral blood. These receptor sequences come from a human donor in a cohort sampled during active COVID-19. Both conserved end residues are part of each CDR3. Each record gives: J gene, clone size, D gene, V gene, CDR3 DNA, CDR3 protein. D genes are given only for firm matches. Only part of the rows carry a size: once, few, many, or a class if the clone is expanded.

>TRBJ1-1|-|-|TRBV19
TGTGCCACATTCAACAAGAACACTGAAGCTTTCTTT
CATFNKNTEAFF
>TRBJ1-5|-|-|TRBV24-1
TGTGCCACCAGTGATTCTCCCAGAGGGGGACAACTCTATCAGCCCCAGCATTTT
CATSDSPRGGQLYQPQHF
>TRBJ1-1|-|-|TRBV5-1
TGCGCCAGCAGCCTTCCCGGGACTGTGACTGAAGCTTTCTTT
CASSLPGTVTEAFF
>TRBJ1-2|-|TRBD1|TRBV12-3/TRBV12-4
TGTGCCAGCAGTAGAGGGACAGGGGGTGGCTACACCTTC
CASSRGTGGGYTF
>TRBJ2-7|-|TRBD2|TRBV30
TGTGCCTCAGGGACTAGCGCGACCTACGAGCAGTACTTC
CASGTSATYEQYF
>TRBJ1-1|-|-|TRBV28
TGTGCCACCCTGCCCCTCCCGATGGCGGATGGTAACACTGAAGCTTTCTTT
CATLPLPMADGNTEAFF
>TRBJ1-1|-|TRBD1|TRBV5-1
TGCGCCAGCAGCGAACGAGGGACAGGGGGGATCGGGGACACTGAAGCTTTCTTT
CASSERGTGGIGDTEAFF
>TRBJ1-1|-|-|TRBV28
TGTGCCAGCAGTTTATCTGGTCGGGGTCGAAGCACTGAAGCTTTCTTT
CASSLSGRGRSTEAFF
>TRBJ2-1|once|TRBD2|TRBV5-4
TGTGCCAGCAGCTTGCCACGGGGGGGTGCCTACAATGAGCAGTTCTTC
CASSLPRGGAYNEQFF
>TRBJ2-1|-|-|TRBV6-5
TGTGCCAGCAGGGCTCCACACAATGAGCAGTTCTTC
CASRAPHNEQFF
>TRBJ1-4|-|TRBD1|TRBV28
TGTGCCAGCAGTTTGAGAACAGGGGGGATAGAAAAACTGTTTTTT
CASSLRTGGIEKLFF
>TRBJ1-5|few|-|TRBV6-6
TGTGCCAGCAGTTACTCGAGTCAGGGAAATCAGCCCCAGCATTTT
CASSYSSQGNQPQHF
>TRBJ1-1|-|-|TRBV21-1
TGTGCCAGCAGCAAAGAGGGGAAGGGCAGGGCTTACACTGAAGCTTTCTTT
CASSKEGKGRAYTEAFF
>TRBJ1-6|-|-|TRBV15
TGTGCCACCAGCTTGCGGGCGGACGGGTATTCACCCCTCCACTTT
CATSLRADGYSPLHF
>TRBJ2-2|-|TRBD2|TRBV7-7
TGTGCCAGCAGCTCGGGGGGGCCGGGGATCGGGGAGCTGTTTTTT
CASSSGGPGIGELFF
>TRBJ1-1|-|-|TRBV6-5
TGTGCCAGCAGCCCGGGACATGGTATGGCTTTCTTT
CASSPGHGMAFF
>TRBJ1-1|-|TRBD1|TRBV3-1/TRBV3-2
TGTGCCAGCAGCCAAGACCAGGGGGCCATGAACACTGAAGCTTTCTTT
CASSQDQGAMNTEAFF
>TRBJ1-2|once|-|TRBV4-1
TGCGCCAGCAGCCGCATGACTGGATATAACTATGGCTACACCTTC
CASSRMTGYNYGYTF
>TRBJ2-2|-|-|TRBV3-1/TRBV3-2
TGTGCCAGCAGCCCTTGGACTGCCACCGGGGAGCTGTTTTTT
CASSPWTATGELFF
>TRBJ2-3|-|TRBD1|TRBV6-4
TGTGCCAGCAGCCTTGGGACAGGGGAAACAGATACGCAGTATTTT
CASSLGTGETDTQYF
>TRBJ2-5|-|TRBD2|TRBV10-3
TGTGCCATCAGTGAGTCGAGGCGTGCTAGCGGGGCAGAGACCCAGTACTTC
CAISESRRASGAETQYF
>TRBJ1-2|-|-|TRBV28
TGTGCCAGCAGTTTATCCCAGGCTGGCTACACCTTC
CASSLSQAGYTF
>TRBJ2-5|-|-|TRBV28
TGTGCCAGCAGTAGACAGTTACAAGAGACCCAGTACTTC
CASSRQLQETQYF
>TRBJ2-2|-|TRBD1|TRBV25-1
TGTGCCAGCAGTGAATTCGGACAGGGGGCTGCGGGCACCGGGGAGCTGTTTTTT
CASSEFGQGAAGTGELFF
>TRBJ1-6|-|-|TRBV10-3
TGTGCCATCAGTGAGCGAGGGGAGGGTTCACCCCTCCACTTT
CAISERGEGSPLHF
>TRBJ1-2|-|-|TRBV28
TGTGCCAGCAGTTTAGGGCCCCGTCGAACCCGGATCGGCTACACCTTC
CASSLGPRRTRIGYTF
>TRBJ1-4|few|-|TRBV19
TGTGCCAGTAGTTCCAGCGATAATGAAAAACTGTTTTTT
CASSSSDNEKLFF
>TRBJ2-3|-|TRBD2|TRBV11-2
TGTGCCACCCATATCGGCGGGGGGGGCACAGATACGCAGTATTTT
CATHIGGGGTDTQYF
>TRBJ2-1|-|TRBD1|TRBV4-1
TGCGCCAGCAGCCACAGGACAGGGGAATCCGGATGGGTTAATGAGCAGTTCTTC
CASSHRTGESGWVNEQFF
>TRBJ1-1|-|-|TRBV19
TGTGCCAGTACCCTTAGGGGGGGGTTGGCTGAAGCTTTCTTT
CASTLRGGLAEAFF
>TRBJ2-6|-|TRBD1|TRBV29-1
TGCAGCGCCCCCGGGACAGGGGCGGCTGGGGCCAACGTCCTGACTTTC
CSAPGTGAAGANVLTF
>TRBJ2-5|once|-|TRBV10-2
TGCGCCAGCACCGAACTCCGGGACAACCAAGAGACCCAGTACTTC
CASTELRDNQETQYF
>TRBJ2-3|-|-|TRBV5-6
TGTGCCAGCAGCTCCACCCTTCGCTGGGGGGTGCCAGATACGCAGTATTTT
CASSSTLRWGVPDTQYF
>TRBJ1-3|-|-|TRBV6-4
TGTGCCAGCAGTGCTGGACCCAGGGACACCATATATTTT
CASSAGPRDTIYF
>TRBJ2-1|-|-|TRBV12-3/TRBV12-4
TGTGCCAGCAGGGCGTCAGGGGTTGAGCAGTTCTTC
CASRASGVEQFF
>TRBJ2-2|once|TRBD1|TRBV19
TGTGCCAGTGACAGGGGCACCGGGGAGCTGTTTTTT
CASDRGTGELFF
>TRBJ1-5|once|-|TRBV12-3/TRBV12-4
TGTGCCAGCAGGGAGGCAGGCGATCAGCCCCAGCATTTT
CASREAGDQPQHF
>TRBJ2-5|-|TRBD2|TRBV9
TGTGCCAGCAGCGTGGGACTAGCGGGGGTAGAGACCCAGTACTTC
CASSVGLAGVETQYF
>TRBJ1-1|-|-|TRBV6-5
TGTGCCAGCCGAGCGAACACTGAAGCTTTCTTT
CASRANTEAFF
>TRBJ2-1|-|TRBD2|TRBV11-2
TGTGCCAGCAGCTTAGAGGGGACTAGCGGGGGATTTGAGCAGTTCTTC
CASSLEGTSGGFEQFF
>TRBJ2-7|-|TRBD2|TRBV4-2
TGTGCCAGCAGCCAAGGTAGCGTCCTCACTAGCGGGGGGTCTCCCCACGAGCAGTACTTC
CASSQGSVLTSGGSPHEQYF
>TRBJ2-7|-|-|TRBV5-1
TGCGCCAGCAGCTTGTATGGGACACCACCCTACGAGCAGTACTTC
CASSLYGTPPYEQYF
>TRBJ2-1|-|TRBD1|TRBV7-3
TGTGCCAGCAGGAAGACGACAGGGGGCTCCGTTGAGCAGTTCTTC
CASRKTTGGSVEQFF
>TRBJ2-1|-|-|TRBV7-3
TGTGCCAGCAGGGGACTGGACAATGAGCAGTTCTTC
CASRGLDNEQFF
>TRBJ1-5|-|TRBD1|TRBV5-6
TGTGCCAGCAGCTTGGGACAGGGGAGTCAGCCCCAGCATTTT
CASSLGQGSQPQHF
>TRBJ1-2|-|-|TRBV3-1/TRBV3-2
TGTGCCAGCAGCCAAGTTACGGGAGGTGGCTACACCTTC
CASSQVTGGGYTF
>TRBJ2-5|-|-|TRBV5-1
TGCGCCAGCAGCTTGAATTCCAGGGGTGAGACCCAGTACTTC
CASSLNSRGETQYF
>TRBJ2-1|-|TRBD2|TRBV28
TGTGCCAGCAGGAGACTAGCGAATACCCCCAATGAGCAGTTCTTC
CASRRLANTPNEQFF
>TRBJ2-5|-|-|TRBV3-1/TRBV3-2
TGTGCCAGCAGCCAAGTGGCCTCAGGGACCCAGTACTTC
CASSQVASGTQYF
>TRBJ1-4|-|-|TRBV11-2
TGTGCCAGCAGCCGAAACCAGGGGAATGAAAAACTGTTTTTT
CASSRNQGNEKLFF